The 2 T cell receptor beta chains below were found in one sample sequenced in a study of blood T cell repertoires in COVID-19. TCRdb's table, derived via immunoSEQ multiplex PCR, lists solely in-frame clones and lacks some. The sample consists of about 360,000 clones, roughly 90% of them appearing once. The specimen sequenced was PBMCs or T cells enriched from blood (not recorded which). The origin of the receptors is a woman aged 35 to 49 with acute COVID-19.

V gene TRBV5-6 combines with J gene TRBJ2-5; 12 bases align to TRBD2. The J segment lost 12 bases and the V segment lost 0 bases, leaving 9 bases of the junction unmatched. The germline CDR1 and CDR2 sequences are SGHDT and YYEEEE. This CDR3 has 15 residues. In DNA, the CDR3 is TGTGCCAGCAGCTTGGAACTAGCGGGGGGCCGGGCTGAGTACTTC. Its translation: CASSLELAGGRAEYF.

Concerning this clone: The sample contains more than one DNA sequence encoding this CDR3. The V gene is TRBV18, the J gene TRBJ1-3, with unresolved D. V lost 0 bases and J lost 0, with 6 bases in between. CDR1 KGHSH and CDR2 LQKENI come from the germline V gene. This CDR3 is 15 amino acids long. CDR3 region: CASSPPAGSGNTIYF. In nucleotides, the CDR3 is TGTGCCAGCTCACCACCCGCAGGCTCTGGAAACACCATATATTTT.